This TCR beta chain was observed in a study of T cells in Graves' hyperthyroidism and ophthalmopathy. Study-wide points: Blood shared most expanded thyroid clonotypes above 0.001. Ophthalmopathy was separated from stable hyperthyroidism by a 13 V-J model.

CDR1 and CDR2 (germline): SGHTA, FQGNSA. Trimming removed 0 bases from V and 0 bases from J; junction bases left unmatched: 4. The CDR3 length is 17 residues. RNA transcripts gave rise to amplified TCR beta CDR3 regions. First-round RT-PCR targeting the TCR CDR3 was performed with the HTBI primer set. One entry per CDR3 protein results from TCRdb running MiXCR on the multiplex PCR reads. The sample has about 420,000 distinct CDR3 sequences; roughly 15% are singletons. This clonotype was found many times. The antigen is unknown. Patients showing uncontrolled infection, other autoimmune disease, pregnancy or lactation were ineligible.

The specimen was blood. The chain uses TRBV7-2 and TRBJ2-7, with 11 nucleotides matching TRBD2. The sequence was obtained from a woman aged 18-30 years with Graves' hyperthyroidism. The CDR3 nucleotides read TGTGCCAGCAGCTTAGCGGCAACTAGCGGGAGCTCCTACGAGCAGTACTTC. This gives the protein CASSLAATSGSSYEQYF.